A selection of T cell receptor beta chains follows, all from one sample in a study of patients and donors after allogeneic stem cell transplantation. Using its own MiXCR run on the RT-PCR reads, TCRdb lists one record per CDR3 protein. The sample includes about 410,000 distinct CDR3 sequences, 16% seen only once; the top ten take around 7.9%. Sequences were obtained from blood, either unsorted or a sorted T cell fraction (not recorded which). The receptor source for this set is a human donor who was either an allogeneic HSCT recipient or a stem cell or donor lymphocyte infusion donor (not recorded which). It is not recorded whose cells these are; they may come from a transplant donor. Both conserved end residues are part of each CDR3. Each record gives: J gene, D gene, clone size, V gene, CDR3 protein, CDR3 DNA. A D gene is named only where the DNA matches it firmly. Not every row has a clone size; where given, it reads once, few, many or a size class.

j_gene: TRBJ2-3
d_gene: TRBD2
abundance: .
v_gene: TRBV9
CDR3aa: CASGVTLAGVDTQYF
CDR3nt: TGTGCCAGCGGCGTCACGCTAGCGGGAGTAGATACGCAGTATTTT

j_gene: TRBJ2-7
d_gene: TRBD1
abundance: few
v_gene: TRBV29-1
CDR3aa: CSVKVGQVVYEQYF
CDR3nt: TGCAGCGTTAAGGTGGGACAGGTGGTCTACGAGCAGTACTTC

j_gene: TRBJ2-7
d_gene: TRBD2
abundance: .
v_gene: TRBV9
CDR3aa: CASSVGQGGRAIYEQYF
CDR3nt: TGTGCCAGCAGCGTAGGTCAGGGCGGGAGGGCCATCTACGAGCAGTACTTC

j_gene: TRBJ1-6
d_gene: .
abundance: .
v_gene: TRBV2
CDR3aa: CASIVESSYNSPLHF
CDR3nt: TGTGCCAGCATCGTCGAAAGCTCCTATAATTCACCCCTCCACTTT

j_gene: TRBJ2-1
d_gene: .
abundance: many
v_gene: TRBV20-1
CDR3aa: CSARFREFYNEQFF
CDR3nt: TGCAGTGCTAGATTCCGGGAGTTTTACAATGAGCAGTTCTTC

j_gene: TRBJ1-1
d_gene: .
abundance: few
v_gene: TRBV20-1
CDR3aa: CSANPEAFF
CDR3nt: TGCAGTGCTAATCCTGAAGCTTTCTTT

j_gene: TRBJ1-1
d_gene: .
abundance: .
v_gene: TRBV6-5
CDR3aa: CASSYSVTGEFWAFF
CDR3nt: TGTGCCAGCAGTTACTCAGTGACAGGCGAATTTTGGGCTTTCTTT

j_gene: TRBJ2-1
d_gene: .
abundance: .
v_gene: TRBV15
CDR3aa: CATSSPTLTAWGNEQFF
CDR3nt: TGTGCCACCAGCAGCCCGACTCTCACCGCGTGGGGCAATGAGCAGTTCTTC

j_gene: TRBJ2-7
d_gene: .
abundance: many
v_gene: TRBV12-3/TRBV12-4
CDR3aa: CASSIGARGLEKEEQYF
CDR3nt: TGTGCCAGCAGCATAGGGGCCAGGGGCCTCGAGAAGGAAGAGCAGTACTTC

j_gene: TRBJ1-6
d_gene: TRBD1
abundance: few
v_gene: TRBV5-1
CDR3aa: CASSSPQGANSPLHF
CDR3nt: TGCGCCAGCAGCTCGCCTCAGGGGGCGAATTCACCCCTCCACTTT

j_gene: TRBJ2-2
d_gene: .
abundance: many
v_gene: TRBV11-2
CDR3aa: CASNQGAFNTGELFF
CDR3nt: TGTGCCAGCAACCAAGGGGCTTTTAACACCGGGGAGCTGTTTTTT

j_gene: TRBJ2-5
d_gene: TRBD1
abundance: many
v_gene: TRBV4-2
CDR3aa: CASSQDLRTGQETQYF
CDR3nt: TGTGCCAGCAGCCAAGATCTGCGGACAGGGCAAGAGACCCAGTACTTC

j_gene: TRBJ2-7
d_gene: .
abundance: .
v_gene: TRBV27
CDR3aa: CASSLGSRSEQYF
CDR3nt: TGTGCCAGCAGTTTAGGTTCTCGGAGCGAGCAGTACTTC

j_gene: TRBJ2-7
d_gene: .
abundance: many
v_gene: TRBV12-3/TRBV12-4
CDR3aa: CASLEGLSSYEQYF
CDR3nt: TGTGCCAGCTTGGAGGGCCTGAGCTCCTACGAGCAGTACTTC

j_gene: TRBJ2-1
d_gene: TRBD2
abundance: many
v_gene: TRBV5-1
CDR3aa: CASSFPGLAGLSSYNEQFF
CDR3nt: TGCGCCAGCAGCTTCCCGGGACTAGCGGGACTTTCCTCCTACAATGAGCAGTTCTTC

j_gene: TRBJ2-6
d_gene: .
abundance: .
v_gene: TRBV20-1
CDR3aa: CSAKPGSGANVLTF
CDR3nt: TGCAGTGCTAAGCCGGGCTCTGGGGCCAACGTCCTGACTTTC

j_gene: TRBJ2-3
d_gene: .
abundance: many
v_gene: TRBV4-1
CDR3aa: CASSQVGLNGTDTQYF
CDR3nt: TGCGCCAGCAGCCAAGTGGGGCTGAACGGCACAGATACGCAGTATTTT

j_gene: TRBJ2-1
d_gene: TRBD2
abundance: .
v_gene: TRBV24-1
CDR3aa: CATSDRLAINF
CDR3nt: TGTGCCACCAGTGATCGACTAGCGATCAACTTC

j_gene: TRBJ2-7
d_gene: TRBD1
abundance: few
v_gene: TRBV18
CDR3aa: CASSVTGTGIAHEQYF
CDR3nt: TGTGCCAGCTCAGTTACCGGGACAGGGATTGCCCACGAGCAGTACTTC

j_gene: TRBJ2-7
d_gene: .
abundance: many
v_gene: TRBV25-1
CDR3aa: CASSEFYEQYF
CDR3nt: TGTGCCAGCAGTGAGTTCTACGAGCAGTACTTC

j_gene: TRBJ2-7
d_gene: TRBD1
abundance: few
v_gene: TRBV7-2
CDR3aa: CASSKGQAPTYEQYF
CDR3nt: TGTGCCAGCAGCAAAGGACAGGCCCCGACCTACGAGCAGTACTTC

j_gene: TRBJ1-5
d_gene: .
abundance: few
v_gene: TRBV20-1
CDR3aa: CSAQRDRSDNQPQHF
CDR3nt: TGCAGTGCTCAACGAGACAGGTCCGACAATCAGCCCCAGCATTTT

j_gene: TRBJ1-2
d_gene: .
abundance: .
v_gene: TRBV9
CDR3aa: CASSVRGVGYGYTF
CDR3nt: TGTGCCAGCAGCGTTAGAGGGGTGGGCTATGGCTACACCTTC

j_gene: TRBJ2-7
d_gene: .
abundance: .
v_gene: TRBV12-3/TRBV12-4
CDR3aa: CASSLSSWDIYEQYF
CDR3nt: TGTGCCAGCAGCCTCAGTTCCTGGGACATTTACGAGCAGTACTTC

j_gene: TRBJ2-1
d_gene: TRBD2
abundance: .
v_gene: TRBV15
CDR3aa: CATSRPTSGSDEQFF
CDR3nt: TGTGCCACCAGCAGACCGACTAGCGGGAGCGATGAGCAGTTCTTC

j_gene: TRBJ2-2
d_gene: .
abundance: .
v_gene: TRBV21-1
CDR3aa: CASSKGAGGTGELFF
CDR3nt: TGTGCCAGCAGCAAGGGGGCTGGTGGCACCGGGGAGCTGTTTTTT

j_gene: TRBJ1-2
d_gene: TRBD1
abundance: .
v_gene: TRBV29-1
CDR3aa: CSVDVIYRGKNYGYTF
CDR3nt: TGCAGCGTGGACGTAATCTACAGGGGGAAGAACTATGGCTACACCTTC

j_gene: TRBJ2-1
d_gene: .
abundance: .
v_gene: TRBV7-6
CDR3aa: CASSFHRGANNEQFF
CDR3nt: TGTGCCAGCAGCTTCCACCGGGGGGCGAACAATGAGCAGTTCTTC

j_gene: TRBJ2-7
d_gene: .
abundance: .
v_gene: TRBV24-1
CDR3aa: CATSPDGPAYEQYF
CDR3nt: TGTGCCACCAGCCCCGATGGCCCTGCCTACGAGCAGTACTTC

j_gene: TRBJ2-7
d_gene: TRBD1
abundance: few
v_gene: TRBV11-1
CDR3aa: CASSEGDRFFYEQYF
CDR3nt: TGTGCCAGCAGCGAAGGGGACAGGTTCTTCTACGAGCAGTACTTC

j_gene: TRBJ2-7
d_gene: .
abundance: few
v_gene: TRBV7-2
CDR3aa: CASSLGRSGEQYF
CDR3nt: TGTGCCAGCAGCTTAGGACGGTCGGGCGAGCAGTACTTC

j_gene: TRBJ2-7
d_gene: .
abundance: .
v_gene: TRBV24-1
CDR3aa: CATSDLRSGVHEQYF
CDR3nt: TGTGCCACCAGTGATTTGCGATCTGGGGTCCACGAGCAGTACTTC

j_gene: TRBJ2-7
d_gene: TRBD1
abundance: few
v_gene: TRBV28
CDR3aa: CASSRSGTGLCEQYF
CDR3nt: TGTGCCAGCAGCCGGTCCGGGACAGGGCTTTGCGAGCAGTACTTC

j_gene: TRBJ1-2
d_gene: .
abundance: .
v_gene: TRBV7-9
CDR3aa: CASSTLEGYTF
CDR3nt: TGTGCCAGCAGCACGCTAGAGGGCTACACCTTC

j_gene: TRBJ2-1
d_gene: .
abundance: .
v_gene: TRBV12-3/TRBV12-4
CDR3aa: CASSFRTENEQFF
CDR3nt: TGTGCCAGCAGTTTTCGGACAGAAAATGAGCAGTTCTTC

j_gene: TRBJ1-1
d_gene: .
abundance: .
v_gene: TRBV18
CDR3aa: CASSHREMNTEAFF
CDR3nt: TGTGCCAGCTCACACAGGGAGATGAACACTGAAGCTTTCTTT

j_gene: TRBJ1-3
d_gene: .
abundance: few
v_gene: TRBV7-9
CDR3aa: CASSLGERRGNTIYF
CDR3nt: TGTGCCAGCAGCTTAGGGGAGCGACGGGGAAACACCATATATTTT

j_gene: TRBJ2-2
d_gene: .
abundance: many
v_gene: TRBV12-3/TRBV12-4
CDR3aa: CASSLQGWPGELFF
CDR3nt: TGTGCCAGCAGCCTACAGGGTTGGCCCGGGGAGCTGTTTTTT

j_gene: TRBJ2-1
d_gene: TRBD2
abundance: few
v_gene: TRBV20-1
CDR3aa: CSARDHSGSSYNEQFF
CDR3nt: TGCAGTGCTAGAGATCACAGCGGGAGCTCCTACAATGAGCAGTTCTTC

j_gene: TRBJ2-2
d_gene: .
abundance: many
v_gene: TRBV2
CDR3aa: CASRVRDTGELFF
CDR3nt: TGTGCCAGCAGGGTTAGGGATACCGGGGAGCTGTTTTTT

j_gene: TRBJ2-7
d_gene: .
abundance: few
v_gene: TRBV12-3/TRBV12-4
CDR3aa: CASALEGMEQYF
CDR3nt: TGTGCCAGCGCTCTGGAGGGCATGGAGCAGTACTTC

j_gene: TRBJ2-2
d_gene: .
abundance: .
v_gene: TRBV20-1
CDR3aa: CSADLSPGGKSGELFF
CDR3nt: TGCAGTGCTGACTTAAGCCCCGGGGGAAAGTCCGGGGAGCTGTTTTTT

j_gene: TRBJ2-1
d_gene: TRBD2
abundance: .
v_gene: TRBV13
CDR3aa: CASSFSGSAYNEQFF
CDR3nt: TGTGCCAGCAGCTTTAGCGGGTCCGCCTACAATGAGCAGTTCTTC